This T cell receptor (beta chain) stems from a study of blood T cell repertoires in COVID-19. At the level of the study: COVID-19 samples from acute and convalescent phases originated in the United States, Italy and Spain. The analysed material was cDNA or gDNA that came from T cells, B-cell-depleted T cells, or PBMCs.

In the original processing: Cell counts per sample came from amplifying reference gene primers. Only in-frame clones appear in the TCRdb table, and some are missing; sequencing was by immunoSEQ multiplex PCR. V and J calls plus clone size are reproduced from that table; the DNA served to infer D and trimming. The table has under 250,000 clones, roughly 87% seen once. Germline trimming cut 4 bases from V and 7 bases from J; bases unmatched to any gene: 7. The CDR3 is 15 residues long. Per germline, CDR1 LGHNA and CDR2 YNFKEQ. The V call is TRBV4-2, the J call TRBJ1-4; 9 bases are shared with TRBD1. The sample taken for sequencing was peripheral blood. The TCR originated in a man between 18 and 29 years old with active or convalescent COVID-19. This CDR3 reads CASSRNRGLGEKLFF. The CDR3 DNA follows: TGTGCCAGCAGCCGCAACAGGGGGCTAGGTGAAAAACTGTTTTTT.